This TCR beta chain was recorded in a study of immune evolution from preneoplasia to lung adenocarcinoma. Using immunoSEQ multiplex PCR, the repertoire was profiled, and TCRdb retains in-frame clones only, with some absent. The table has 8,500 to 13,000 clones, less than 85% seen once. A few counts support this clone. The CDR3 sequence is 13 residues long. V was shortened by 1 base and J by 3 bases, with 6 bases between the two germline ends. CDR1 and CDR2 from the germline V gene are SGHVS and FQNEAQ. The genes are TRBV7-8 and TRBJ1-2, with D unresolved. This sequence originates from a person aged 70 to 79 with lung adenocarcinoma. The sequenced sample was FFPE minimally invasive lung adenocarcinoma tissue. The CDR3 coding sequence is TGTGCCAGCAGCTTAGATCAGGACTATGGCTACACCTTC. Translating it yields CASSLDQDYGYTF.